This is a list of T cell receptor beta chains from one sample in a study of response to subunit inactivated influenza vaccine. TCRdb independently ran MiXCR on the RT-PCR reads; one entry per CDR3 protein. The table has more than 700,000 distinct CDR3 sequences, roughly 20% seen once. The sequencing used PBMCs from blood, collected less than 6 days after vaccination. These receptors all stem from a man aged 45 to 65 who received an inactivated influenza vaccine. The CDR3 runs from the conserved cysteine through the conserved F or W. D genes are given only for firm matches. The size entry is marked missing in some rows and otherwise reads once, few, many or a size class.

TRBD2 . TRBJ2-1 TRBV18 TGTGCCAGCTCACCACAACGCCGACTAGCGCTCTACAACTCCTACAATGAGCAGTTCTTC CASSPQRRLALYNSYNEQFF
TRBD1 once TRBJ1-2 TRBV5-6 TGTGCCAGCGGCGCGGACAGGGGCTATGGCTACACCTTC CASGADRGYGYTF
TRBD1 few TRBJ2-2 TRBV5-6 TGTGCCAGCAGCTTCGGGACAGTCCTTACCGGGGAGCTGTTTTTT CASSFGTVLTGELFF
. many TRBJ2-1 TRBV7-9 TGTGCCAGCAGCCCAATAGGACGATCCTACAATGAGCAGTTCTTC CASSPIGRSYNEQFF
. few TRBJ2-5 TRBV6-6 TGTGCCAGTGAGGCTAGCAGTCAAGAGACCCAGTACTTC CASEASSQETQYF
TRBD1 many TRBJ2-2 TRBV12-3/TRBV12-4 TGTGCCAGCAGTCGACGACAGGGCTCCGGGGAGCTGTTTTTT CASSRRQGSGELFF
TRBD2 few TRBJ2-7 TRBV20-1 TGCAGTGCTAGACAAGGGACTAGCGAATCCTACGAGCAGTACTTC CSARQGTSESYEQYF
TRBD2 few TRBJ2-5 TRBV7-9 TGTGCCAGCAGCTCGTTGGGACTAGCGGGAGGTGTAGGGACCCAGTACTTC CASSSLGLAGGVGTQYF
TRBD1 once TRBJ2-7 TRBV2 TGTGCCAGCAGTGATCTGACAGGGAGCTCCTACGAGCAGTACTTC CASSDLTGSSYEQYF
. . TRBJ2-1 TRBV4-2 TGTGCCAGCAGCCAAGGGGGGGGCCTAACCTACAATGAGCAGTTCTTC CASSQGGGLTYNEQFF
TRBD1 few TRBJ2-2 TRBV20-1 TGCAGTGCGGGACAGGGGTCCGGGGAGCTGTTTTTT CSAGQGSGELFF
. few TRBJ2-7 TRBV7-2 TGTGCCAGCAGCTTAATGTCTTCCGCCAACGAGCAGTACTTC CASSLMSSANEQYF
. few TRBJ2-7 TRBV20-1 TGCAGTGCTAGGAGGATGGGGAAACACGAGCAGTACTTC CSARRMGKHEQYF
. . TRBJ2-7 TRBV5-5 TGTGCCAGCAGCTTGGTAGGGCTAGCGAAACGATCCTACGAGCAGTACTTC CASSLVGLAKRSYEQYF